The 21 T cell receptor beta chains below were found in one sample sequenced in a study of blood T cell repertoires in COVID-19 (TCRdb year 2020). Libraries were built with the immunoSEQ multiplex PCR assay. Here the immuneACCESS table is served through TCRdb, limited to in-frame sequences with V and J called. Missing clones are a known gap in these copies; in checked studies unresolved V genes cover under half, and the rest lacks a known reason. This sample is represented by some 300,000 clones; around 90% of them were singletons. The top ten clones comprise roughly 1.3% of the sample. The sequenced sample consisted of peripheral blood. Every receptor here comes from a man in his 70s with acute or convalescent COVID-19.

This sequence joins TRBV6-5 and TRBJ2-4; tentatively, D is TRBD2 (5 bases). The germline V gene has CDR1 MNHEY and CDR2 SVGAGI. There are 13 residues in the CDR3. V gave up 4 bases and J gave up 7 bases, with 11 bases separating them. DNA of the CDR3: TGTGCCAGCAGTTCCAGAGGCGGGAACATTCAGTACTTC. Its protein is CASSSRGGNIQYF.

The CDR3 protein is CSVEERRFQETQYF. As DNA, the CDR3 is TGCAGCGTTGAAGAGAGGAGGTTCCAAGAGACCCAGTACTTC. The V gene is TRBV29-1, the J gene TRBJ2-5; D may be TRBD2 (5 bases). From germline, CDR1 is SQVTM and CDR2 ANQGSEA. V was clipped by 0 bases and J by 1 base, with 9 bases between them. CDR3 size: 14 residues.

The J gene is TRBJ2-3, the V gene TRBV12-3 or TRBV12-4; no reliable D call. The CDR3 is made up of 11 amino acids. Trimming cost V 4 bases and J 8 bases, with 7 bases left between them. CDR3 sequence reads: CASSSQATQYF. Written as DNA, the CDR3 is TGTGCCAGCAGTTCCCAGGCTACGCAGTATTTT.

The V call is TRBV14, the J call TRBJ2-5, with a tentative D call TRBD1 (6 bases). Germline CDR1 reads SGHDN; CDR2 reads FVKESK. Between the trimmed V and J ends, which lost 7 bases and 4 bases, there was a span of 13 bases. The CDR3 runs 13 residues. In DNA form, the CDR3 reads TGTGCCAGCACCGGACAGCCAGGAGAGACCCAGTACTTC. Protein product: CASTGQPGETQYF. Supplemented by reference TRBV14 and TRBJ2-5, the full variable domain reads EAGVTQFPSHSVIEKGQTVTLRCDPISGHDNLYWYRRVMGKEIKFLLHFVKESKQDESGMPNNRFLAERTGGTYSTLKVQPAELEDSGVYFCASTGQPGETQYFGPGTRLLVL.

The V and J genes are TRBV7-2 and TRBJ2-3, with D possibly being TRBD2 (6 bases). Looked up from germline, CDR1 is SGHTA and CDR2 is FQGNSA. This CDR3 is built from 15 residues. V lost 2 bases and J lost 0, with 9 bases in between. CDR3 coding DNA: TGTGCCAGCAGCTTAAGAGGGACTAGCACAGATACGCAGTATTTT. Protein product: CASSLRGTSTDTQYF.

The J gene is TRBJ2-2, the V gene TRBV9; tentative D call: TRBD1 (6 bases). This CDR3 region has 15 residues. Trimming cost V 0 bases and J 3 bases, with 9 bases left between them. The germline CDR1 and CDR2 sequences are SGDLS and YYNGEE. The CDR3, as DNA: TGTGCCAGCAGCGTAGGGACAGTTGACACCGGGGAGCTGTTTTTT. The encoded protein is CASSVGTVDTGELFF.

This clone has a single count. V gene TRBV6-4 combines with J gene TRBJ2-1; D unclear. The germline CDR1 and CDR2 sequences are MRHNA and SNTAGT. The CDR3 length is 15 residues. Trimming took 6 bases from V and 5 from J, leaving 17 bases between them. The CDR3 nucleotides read TGTGCCAGCAGGCCTTCTTTCAGCGTAAACAATGAGCAGTTCTTC. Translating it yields CASRPSFSVNNEQFF.

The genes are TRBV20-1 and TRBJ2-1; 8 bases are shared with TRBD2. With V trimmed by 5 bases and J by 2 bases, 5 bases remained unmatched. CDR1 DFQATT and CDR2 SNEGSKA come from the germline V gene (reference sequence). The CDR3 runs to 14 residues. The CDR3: CSAGGTSTYNEQFF. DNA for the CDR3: TGCAGTGCTGGTGGGACTAGTACCTACAATGAGCAGTTCTTC.

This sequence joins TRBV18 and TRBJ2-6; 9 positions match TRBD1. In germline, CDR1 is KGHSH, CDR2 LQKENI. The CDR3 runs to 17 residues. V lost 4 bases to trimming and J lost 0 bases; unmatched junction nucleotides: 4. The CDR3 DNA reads TGTGCCAGCTCACGTTTGGGACAGGGCTCTGGGGCCAACGTCCTGACTTTC. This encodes CASSRLGQGSGANVLTF.

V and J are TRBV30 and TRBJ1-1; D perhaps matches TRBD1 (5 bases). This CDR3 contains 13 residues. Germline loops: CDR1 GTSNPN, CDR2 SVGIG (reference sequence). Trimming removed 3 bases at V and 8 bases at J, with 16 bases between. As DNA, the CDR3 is TGTGCCTGGAGCTTTGACAGTTATAGCGAAGCTTTCTTT. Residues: CAWSFDSYSEAFF.

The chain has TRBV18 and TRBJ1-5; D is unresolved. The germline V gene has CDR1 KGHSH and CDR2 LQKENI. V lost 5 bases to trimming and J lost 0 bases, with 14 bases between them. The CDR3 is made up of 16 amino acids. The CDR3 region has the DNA TGTGCCAGCTCAATTGAGACACTCCTTAGCAATCAGCCCCAGCATTTT. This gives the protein CASSIETLLSNQPQHF.

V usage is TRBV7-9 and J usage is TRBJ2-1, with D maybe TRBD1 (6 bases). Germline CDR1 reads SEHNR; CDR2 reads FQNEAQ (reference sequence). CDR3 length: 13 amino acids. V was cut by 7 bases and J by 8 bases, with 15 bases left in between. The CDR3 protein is CASTIGGRDEQFF. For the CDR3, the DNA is TGTGCCAGCACCATAGGGGGACGGGATGAGCAGTTCTTC.

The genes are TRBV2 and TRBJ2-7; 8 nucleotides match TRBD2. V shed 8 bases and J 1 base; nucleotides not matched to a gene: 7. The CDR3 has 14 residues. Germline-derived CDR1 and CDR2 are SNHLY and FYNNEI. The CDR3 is CASQGTRTSYEQYF. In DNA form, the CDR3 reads TGTGCCAGCCAAGGGACTAGGACGTCCTACGAGCAGTACTTC. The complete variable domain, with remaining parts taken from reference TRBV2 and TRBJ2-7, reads EPEVTQTPSHQVTQMGQEVILRCVPISNHLYFYWYRQILGQKVEFLVSFYNNEISEKSEIFDDQFSVERPDGSNFTLKIRSTKLEDSAMYFCASQGTRTSYEQYFGPGTRLTVT.

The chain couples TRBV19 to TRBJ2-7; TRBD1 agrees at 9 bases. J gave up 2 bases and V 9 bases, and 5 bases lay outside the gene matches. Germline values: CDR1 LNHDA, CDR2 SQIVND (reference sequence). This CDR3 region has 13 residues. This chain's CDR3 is CASVGQGAYEQYF. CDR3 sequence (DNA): TGTGCCAGCGTGGGACAGGGTGCCTACGAGCAGTACTTC.

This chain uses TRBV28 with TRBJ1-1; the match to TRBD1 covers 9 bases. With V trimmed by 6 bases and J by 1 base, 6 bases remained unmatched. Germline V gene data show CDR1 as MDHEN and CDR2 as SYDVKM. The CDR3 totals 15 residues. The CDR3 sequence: CASSDPGQGNTEAFF. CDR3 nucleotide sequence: TGTGCCAGCAGCGACCCGGGACAGGGGAACACTGAAGCTTTCTTT.

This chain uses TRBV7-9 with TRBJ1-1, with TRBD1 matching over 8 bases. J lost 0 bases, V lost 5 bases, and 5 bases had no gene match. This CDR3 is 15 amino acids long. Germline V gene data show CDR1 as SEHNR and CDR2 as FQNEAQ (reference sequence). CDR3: CASSTTGGMNTEAFF. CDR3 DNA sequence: TGTGCCAGCAGCACCACAGGGGGGATGAACACTGAAGCTTTCTTT. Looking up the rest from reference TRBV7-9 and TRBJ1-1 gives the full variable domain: DTGVSQNPRHKITKRGQNVTFRCDPISEHNRLYWYRQTLGQGPEFLTYFQNEAQLEKSRLLSDRFSAERPKGSFSTLEIQRTEQGDSAMYLCASSTTGGMNTEAFFGQGTRLTVV.

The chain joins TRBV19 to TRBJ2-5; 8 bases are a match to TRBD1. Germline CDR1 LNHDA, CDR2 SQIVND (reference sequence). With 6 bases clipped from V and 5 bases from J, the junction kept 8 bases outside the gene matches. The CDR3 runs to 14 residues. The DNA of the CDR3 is TGTGCCAGTAGGGAGACAGGGGTTGGGGAGACCCAGTACTTC. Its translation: CASRETGVGETQYF.

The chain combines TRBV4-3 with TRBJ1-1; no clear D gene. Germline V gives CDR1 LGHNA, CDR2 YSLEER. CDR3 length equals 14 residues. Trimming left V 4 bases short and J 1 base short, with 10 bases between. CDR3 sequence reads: CASSRVLGNTEAFF. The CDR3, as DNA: TGCGCCAGCAGCCGTGTTCTCGGGAACACTGAAGCTTTCTTT.

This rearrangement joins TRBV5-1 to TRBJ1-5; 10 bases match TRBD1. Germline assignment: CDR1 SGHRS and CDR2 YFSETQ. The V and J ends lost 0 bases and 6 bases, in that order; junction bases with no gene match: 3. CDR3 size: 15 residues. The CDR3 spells CASSLGTGGRQPQHF. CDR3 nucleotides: TGCGCCAGCAGCTTGGGGACAGGGGGTCGTCAGCCCCAGCATTTT. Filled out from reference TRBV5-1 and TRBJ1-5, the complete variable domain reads KAGVTQTPRYLIKTRGQQVTLSCSPISGHRSVSWYQQTPGQGLQFLFEYFSETQRNKGNFPGRFSGRQFSNSRSEMNVSTLELGDSALYLCASSLGTGGRQPQHFGDGTRLSIL.

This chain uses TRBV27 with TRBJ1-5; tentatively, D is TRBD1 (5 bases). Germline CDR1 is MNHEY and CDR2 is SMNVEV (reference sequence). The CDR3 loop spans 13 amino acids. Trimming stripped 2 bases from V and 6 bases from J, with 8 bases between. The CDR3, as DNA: TGTGCCAGCAGTTTACGGGGGATTCAGCCCCAGCATTTT. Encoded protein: CASSLRGIQPQHF.

CDR3 DNA: TGCAGTGCTAGTCATCTGGCTAGCTTCTATGAGCAGTTCTTC. It codes for CSASHLASFYEQFF. V usage is TRBV20-1 and J usage is TRBJ2-1; D perhaps matches TRBD2 (5 bases). Germline lookup yields CDR1 DFQATT and CDR2 SNEGSKA (reference sequence). There are 14 residues in the CDR3. V was clipped by 3 bases and J by 8 bases, with 17 bases between them.